The 21 T cell receptor beta chains below come from one sample, sequenced in a study of shared clonotypes between healthy human individuals. The method was immunoSEQ multiplex PCR; TCRdb's version includes in-frame clones alone and lacks a portion of them. The data show about 1.1 million clones, about 84% seen once. Sequencing was performed on memory CD4+ T cells from PBMCs. Subset defined: CD45RA-negative fraction. The receptors come from a young man in good health. Some clones in this sample may be carry-over from other donors' samples.

The chain couples TRBV2 to TRBJ1-1; unclear D gene. Trimming stripped 4 bases from V and 5 bases from J, with 11 bases between. This CDR3 is built from 13 residues. Germline CDR1 is SNHLY and CDR2 is FYNNEI. This CDR3 reads CASSVAPATEAFF. In DNA, the CDR3 is TGTGCCAGCAGTGTGGCGCCAGCAACTGAAGCTTTCTTT.

This clone was observed a handful of times. The identical CDR3 is also encoded by other nucleotide sequences in the sample. The J gene is TRBJ1-1, the V gene TRBV7-9; 8 bases are a match to TRBD1. The J segment lost 3 bases and the V segment lost 5 bases, leaving 5 bases of the junction unmatched. The CDR3 consists of 14 residues. From germline, CDR1 is SEHNR and CDR2 FQNEAQ (reference sequence). As DNA, the CDR3 is TGTGCCAGCAGCCTAGGACAGGGTGACACTGAAGCTTTCTTT. This encodes CASSLGQGDTEAFF.

The sample holds one count of this clone. V usage is TRBV6-6 and J usage is TRBJ2-7, with 9 bases lining up with TRBD1. In germline, CDR1 is MNHNY, CDR2 SVGAGI (reference sequence). The ends lost 6 bases at V and 7 bases at J; junction bases unmatched: 13. The CDR3 runs to 15 residues. Written as DNA, the CDR3 is TGTGCCAGCAGCAAGGGGGACAGGGACCCGCTAGAGCAGTACTTC. Encoded protein: CASSKGDRDPLEQYF.

On this clone: Compared with germline, one end of the junction differs, possibly owing to a read error. This sequence joins TRBV7-7 and TRBJ2-2; the match to TRBD2 covers 12 bases. Germline CDR1 reads SSHAT; CDR2 reads FNYEAQ (reference sequence). CDR3 length: 17 residues. Written as DNA, the CDR3 is TGTGCCAGCACCTTACTAGCGGGAGGAAGGAACACCGGGGAGCTGTTTTTT. Amino acid sequence: CASTLLAGGRNTGELFF.

The chain is built from TRBV28 and TRBJ2-2; possibly TRBD2 for D (7 bases). Germline V lookup: CDR1 MDHEN, CDR2 SYDVKM. Trimming stripped 7 bases from V and 4 bases from J, with 16 bases between. The CDR3 runs to 15 residues. CDR3 sequence reads: CASKPGGLITGELFF. DNA of the CDR3: TGTGCCAGCAAACCCGGGGGGCTTATCACCGGGGAGCTGTTTTTT.

The CDR3, as DNA: TGTGCCAGCAGTTTGGACACATTCTCCAATCAGCCCCAGCATTTT. Translating gives CASSLDTFSNQPQHF. V and J are TRBV6-6 and TRBJ1-5, with TRBD1 as a possible D gene (5 bases). V shed 4 bases and J shed 3 bases, with 13 bases lying between them. Germline lookup yields CDR1 MNHNY and CDR2 SVGAGI (reference sequence). This CDR3 is 15 amino acids long.

J is TRBJ2-3 and V is TRBV18, with 12 bases identical to TRBD2. The CDR3 runs 15 residues. Germline trimming cut 6 bases from V and 4 bases from J; bases unmatched to any gene: 5. Looked up from germline, CDR1 is KGHSH and CDR2 is LQKENI. This chain's CDR3 is CASSLTSGSPDTQYF. Here the CDR3 DNA reads TGTGCCAGCTCGCTGACTAGCGGGAGCCCAGATACGCAGTATTTT.

This chain links TRBV5-4 with TRBJ2-2, with D tentatively TRBD2 (6 bases). Germline assignment: CDR1 SGHNT and CDR2 YYREEE (reference sequence). This CDR3 spans 13 amino acids. V gave up 5 bases and J gave up 5 bases, with 10 bases separating them. The CDR3 DNA reads as TGTGCCAGCAGACGGGACTCTACCGGGGAGCTGTTTTTT. This sequence encodes CASRRDSTGELFF. Using reference TRBV5-4 and TRBJ2-2 for the parts outside the CDR3, the full variable domain is ETGVTQSPTHLIKTRGQQVTLRCSSQSGHNTVSWYQQALGQGPQFIFQYYREEENGRGNFPPRFSGLQFPNYSSELNVNALELDDSALYLCASRRDSTGELFFGEGSRLTVL.

The chain links TRBV28 to TRBJ1-1; no definite D call. Germline V gene data show CDR1 as MDHEN and CDR2 as SYDVKM. This CDR3 is built from 10 residues. The V end lost 4 bases, the J end lost 11 bases, and 8 bases lay between the germline ends. CDR3 loop: CASSSFVAFF. CDR3 bases: TGTGCCAGCAGTTCATTTGTCGCTTTCTTT.

This clone has more than one count but fewer than ten. This sequence joins TRBV11-1 and TRBJ2-3; a weak D match, TRBD2 (6 bases). Per the germline V gene, CDR1 is SGHAT and CDR2 is FQDESV (reference sequence). CDR3 size: 16 residues. V was clipped by 6 bases and J by 1 base, with 17 bases between them. The CDR3 coding sequence is TGTGCCAGCAGGATCGGGAGCGGAAGGGGCACAGATACGCAGTATTTT. Amino acid sequence: CASRIGSGRGTDTQYF.

The chain couples TRBV4-1 to TRBJ2-7; 7 bases fit TRBD1. CDR1 and CDR2 from the germline V gene are MGHRA and YSYEKL. The CDR3 has 13 amino acids. The trim removed 4 bases at V and 4 bases at J, leaving 4 bases unmatched. The CDR3 nucleotides are TGCGCCAGCAGCCTGGGCAGGGGGTACGAGCAGTACTTC. Encoded protein: CASSLGRGYEQYF.

The chain links TRBV28 to TRBJ1-1; no definite D call. CDR1 is MDHEN and CDR2 is SYDVKM in the germline V gene. CDR3 length equals 14 residues. Trimming removed 1 base at V and 7 bases at J, with 13 bases between. CDR3: CASSLFGLSFEAFF. CDR3 in DNA: TGTGCCAGCAGTTTATTCGGCTTGTCATTTGAAGCTTTCTTT. The full variable domain, its missing parts supplied by reference TRBV28 and TRBJ1-1, is DVKVTQSSRYLVKRTGEKVFLECVQDMDHENMFWYRQDPGLGLRLIYFSYDVKMKEKGDIPEGYSVSREKKERFSLILESASTNQTSMYLCASSLFGLSFEAFFGQGTRLTVV.

J is TRBJ2-7 and V is TRBV29-1, with 7 bases identical to TRBD1. V shed 3 bases and J 5 bases; nucleotides not matched to a gene: 4. Germline-derived CDR1 and CDR2 are SQVTM and ANQGSEA. CDR3 length equals 12 residues. The CDR3 coding sequence is TGCAGCGTTGACGACGGGACAGACGAGCAGTACTTC. Residues: CSVDDGTDEQYF.

The chain combines TRBV5-8 with TRBJ2-7; a weak D match, TRBD2 (6 bases). The germline V gene has CDR1 SGHTS and CDR2 YDEGEE. The CDR3 has 14 residues. Trimming stripped 4 bases from V and 0 bases from J, with 11 bases between. In DNA, the CDR3 is TGTGCCAGCAGCCATAGCGGATACTCCTACGAGCAGTACTTC. It is translated as CASSHSGYSYEQYF.

V gene TRBV5-1 combines with J gene TRBJ2-3; TRBD2 matches 10 bases. The germline CDR1 and CDR2 sequences are SGHRS and YFSETQ. CDR3 length equals 15 residues. J was trimmed by 1 base and V by 3 bases; bases with no gene match: 2. CDR3: CASSSSGSRTDTQYF. The CDR3 nucleotides are TGCGCCAGCAGCTCTAGCGGGAGCCGCACAGATACGCAGTATTTT.

The rearrangement uses TRBV5-1 and TRBJ2-7; 9 bases fit TRBD2. The germline gives CDR1 SGHRS, CDR2 YFSETQ. This CDR3 spans 14 amino acids. V lost 4 bases and J lost 2; bases outside the gene matches: 4. DNA of the CDR3: TGCGCCAGCAGCCCGACTAGCGGAACCTACGAGCAGTACTTC. It translates to CASSPTSGTYEQYF.

This clone came up many times. V usage is TRBV5-1 and J usage is TRBJ1-1; D is possibly TRBD1 (5 bases). V lost 3 bases, J lost 1 base, and 10 bases lay in between. Germline CDR1 is SGHRS and CDR2 is YFSETQ. CDR3 length: 14 amino acids. The CDR3 is CASSSPQGNTEAFF. CDR3 DNA: TGCGCCAGCAGCTCCCCGCAGGGGAACACTGAAGCTTTCTTT. Based on the CDR3 plus reference TRBV5-1 and TRBJ1-1, the full variable domain is KAGVTQTPRYLIKTRGQQVTLSCSPISGHRSVSWYQQTPGQGLQFLFEYFSETQRNKGNFPGRFSGRQFSNSRSEMNVSTLELGDSALYLCASSSPQGNTEAFFGQGTRLTVV.

The chain couples TRBV6-6 to TRBJ2-1, with D maybe TRBD2 (6 bases). CDR1 is MNHNY, CDR2 SVGAGI, per germline (reference sequence). The CDR3 is 13 amino acids. V was trimmed by 2 bases and J by 8 bases, leaving 10 bases between them. CDR3 residues: CASSYGGTYEQFF. Here the CDR3 DNA reads TGTGCCAGCAGTTACGGGGGGACCTATGAGCAGTTCTTC.

CDR3 coding DNA: TGTGCCAGCAGTAAGGGGAACACCGGGGAGCTGTTTTTT. Translating gives CASSKGNTGELFF. The chain couples TRBV28 to TRBJ2-2; D gene unclear. Germline loops: CDR1 MDHEN, CDR2 SYDVKM. The CDR3 covers 13 residues. Trimming stripped 5 bases from V and 1 base from J, with 5 bases between.

This CDR3 reads CASSLDGSYNEQFF. DNA for the CDR3: TGTGCCAGCAGCTTGGACGGATCCTACAATGAGCAGTTCTTC. The chain joins TRBV5-5 to TRBJ2-1; D is ambiguous. V was clipped by 0 bases and J by 1 base, with 5 bases between them. CDR1 and CDR2 (germline): SGHKS, YYEKEE (reference sequence). The CDR3 has 14 amino acids.

This chain joins TRBV6-1 and TRBJ1-1; 10 bases are a match to TRBD1. CDR3 length equals 13 residues. J lost 6 bases, V lost 6 bases, and 4 bases had no gene match. The germline CDR1 and CDR2 sequences are MNHNS and SASEGT. CDR3 in amino acids: CASSGTGVSEAFF. The CDR3 nucleotides read TGTGCCAGCAGCGGGACAGGGGTTTCTGAAGCTTTCTTT.